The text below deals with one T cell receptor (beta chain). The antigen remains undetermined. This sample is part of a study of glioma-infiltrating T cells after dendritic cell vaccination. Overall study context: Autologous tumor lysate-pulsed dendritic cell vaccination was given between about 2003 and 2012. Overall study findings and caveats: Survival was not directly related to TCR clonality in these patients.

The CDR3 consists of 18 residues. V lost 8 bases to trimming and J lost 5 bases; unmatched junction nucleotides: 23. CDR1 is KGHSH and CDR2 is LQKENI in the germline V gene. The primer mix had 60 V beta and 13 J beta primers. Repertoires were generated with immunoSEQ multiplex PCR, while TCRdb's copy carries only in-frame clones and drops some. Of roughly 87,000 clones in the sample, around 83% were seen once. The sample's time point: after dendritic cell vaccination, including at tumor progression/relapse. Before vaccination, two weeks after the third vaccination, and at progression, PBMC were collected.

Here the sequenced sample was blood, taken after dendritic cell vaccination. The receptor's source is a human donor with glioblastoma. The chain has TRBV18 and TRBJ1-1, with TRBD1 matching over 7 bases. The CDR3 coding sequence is TGTGCCAGCCCGCCCCGGACAGGCTTGGGGCTATTAGGGACTGAAGCTTTCTTT. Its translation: CASPPRTGLGLLGTEAFF.